This TCR beta chain derives from a study of blood T cells in healthy people across ages. In the study overall: Per every two T cells, about one barcoded beta molecule was captured by template switching.

Sample-barcoded 5' priming and a J-beta primer mix drove a second PCR of about 6 to 12 cycles. TCRdb itself ran the 5' RACE reads through MiXCR, one entry per CDR3 protein. This sample has about 1.6 million distinct CDR3 sequences; roughly 30% occur once, and the top ten carry 11%. Germline V gene sequence: CDR1 DFQATT, CDR2 SNEGSKA (reference sequence). The CDR3 runs to 16 residues. V gave up 5 bases and J gave up 2 bases; unmatched junction bases: 7. V is TRBV20-1 and J is TRBJ2-3; 13 bases are shared with TRBD2. The specimen sequenced was blood. The sequence was collected from a woman aged 25 to 45 in good health. CDR3 sequence: CSAPRTSGGHTDTQYF. CDR3 DNA sequence: TGCAGTGCTCCCCGGACTAGCGGGGGCCACACAGATACGCAGTATTTT.